The 14 T cell receptor beta chains reported below all come from one sample, sequenced in a study of T-cell reconstitution after alpha-beta-depleted transplantation in children. Unique molecular identifiers featured in how the TCRbeta library was prepared. MiXCR, run by TCRdb on the PCR reads, gives a single entry per CDR3 protein. Among 610,000 or so distinct CDR3 sequences listed, more than 20% were seen once. Here the sequenced sample was PBMCs, taken before TCRalphabeta/CD19-depleted stem cell transplant. The receptors shown here come from a boy younger than two with Wiskott-Aldrich syndrome, due to receive a stem cell transplant.

V usage is TRBV20-1 and J usage is TRBJ2-7; D is tentatively TRBD1 or TRBD2 (5 bases each). V was shortened by 3 bases and J by 6 bases, with 21 bases between the two germline ends. The CDR3 is made up of 15 amino acids. CDR1 is DFQATT and CDR2 is SNEGSKA in the germline V gene (reference sequence). CDR3 sequence reads: CSASADGPEGIEQYF. In DNA, the CDR3 is TGCAGTGCTAGCGCCGACGGACCTGAGGGGATCGAGCAGTACTTC.

There are many counts of this clonotype. This chain connects TRBV6-5 to TRBJ1-4, with no clear D. Trimming cost V 0 bases and J 8 bases, with 16 bases left between them. The germline V gene has CDR1 MNHEY and CDR2 SVGAGI. This CDR3 has 16 residues. The CDR3 is CASSYSSGKPSEKLFF. In nucleotides, the CDR3 is TGTGCCAGCAGTTACTCTTCGGGAAAACCTTCGGAAAAACTGTTTTTT.

This rearrangement joins TRBV7-2 to TRBJ2-3; no definite D call. The CDR3 has 13 residues. CDR1 is SGHTA, CDR2 FQGNSA, per germline. V was shortened by 8 bases and J by 5 bases, with 14 bases between the two germline ends. The CDR3: CASVVDALDTQYF. The CDR3 bases are TGTGCCAGCGTTGTAGACGCGCTAGATACGCAGTATTTT.

This sequence joins TRBV25-1 and TRBJ1-6; TRBD1 is a possible D gene (5 bases). Germline V gene data show CDR1 as MGHDK and CDR2 as SYGVNS. The CDR3 has 14 amino acids. V was shortened by 6 bases and J by 5 bases, with 11 bases between the two germline ends. The CDR3 here is CASSQDTNNSPLHF. DNA of the CDR3: TGTGCCAGCAGCCAGGACACGAATAATTCACCCCTCCACTTT.

The chain links TRBV7-9 to TRBJ2-2; no reliable D call. The length of the CDR3 is 14 residues. Trimming took 2 bases from V and 5 from J, leaving 9 bases between them. The V gene's germline CDR1 is SEHNR and CDR2 FQNEAQ (reference sequence). The CDR3 sequence: CASSLFMGTGELFF. As DNA, the CDR3 is TGTGCCAGCAGCTTATTTATGGGGACCGGGGAGCTGTTTTTT.

This clonotype has more than one count but fewer than ten. V gene TRBV20-1 combines with J gene TRBJ2-2; D may match TRBD1 or TRBD2 (7 bases each). With 4 bases removed from V and 5 bases from J, the gap between germline ends came to 14 bases. Germline-derived CDR1 and CDR2 are DFQATT and SNEGSKA (reference sequence). The length of the CDR3 is 14 residues. This chain's CDR3 is CSANNRGGTGELFF. DNA of the CDR3: TGCAGTGCTAACAACAGGGGAGGGACCGGGGAGCTGTTTTTT.

The table lists this clonotype with a few counts. V is TRBV27 and J is TRBJ2-3; 8 bases are shared with TRBD2. The V gene end was trimmed by 3 bases and the J gene end by 0 bases; junction bases not matched to a gene: 14. This CDR3 is built from 19 residues. Germline CDR1 reads MNHEY; CDR2 reads SMNVEV (reference sequence). The CDR3 reads CASSFQSLAGFSSTDTQYF. CDR3 coding DNA: TGTGCCAGCAGTTTTCAGTCATTAGCGGGATTTTCTAGCACAGATACGCAGTATTTT.

The rearrangement links TRBV18 to TRBJ2-1, with 8 bases identical to TRBD2. This CDR3 is built from 14 residues. Germline CDR1 KGHSH, CDR2 LQKENI. The junction had 7 bases not matched to a gene; V was cut back by 3 bases and J by 9 bases. The CDR3 nucleotides are TGTGCCAGCTCACCTTACATGGCGGGAGGTGAGCAGTTCTTC. This sequence encodes CASSPYMAGGEQFF.

V is TRBV12-3 or TRBV12-4 and J is TRBJ1-5; the D gene is possibly TRBD1 (5 bases). The ends were cut back, 1 base at V and 4 bases at J, with 8 bases in the middle. The CDR3 is 14 residues long. The CDR3 nucleotides are TGTGCCAGCAGTTTAGTAGGGACTAATCAGCCCCAGCATTTT. Its translation: CASSLVGTNQPQHF.

This clonotype appeared a few times. The J gene is TRBJ1-1, the V gene TRBV20-1; no clear D gene. This CDR3 spans 15 amino acids. CDR1 is DFQATT, CDR2 SNEGSKA, per germline (reference sequence). The germline V and J ends were trimmed by 2 bases and 2 bases, with 15 bases remaining between them. The CDR3 reads CSARPRRRINTEAFF. CDR3 DNA sequence: TGCAGTGCTAGACCAAGAAGGCGGATAAACACTGAAGCTTTCTTT.

This clonotype was found a few times. The rearrangement links TRBV5-1 to TRBJ2-5, with 13 bases that match TRBD2. CDR3 size: 15 residues. Losses at the gene ends were 4 bases for V and 3 bases for J; bases not matched to a gene: 3. Germline V gene lookup returns CDR1 SGHRS and CDR2 YFSETQ. The CDR3 spells CASSTGLAGKETQYF. The CDR3 DNA sequence: TGCGCCAGCAGCACGGGACTAGCGGGAAAAGAGACCCAGTACTTC. The full variable domain, its missing parts supplied by reference TRBV5-1 and TRBJ2-5, is KAGVTQTPRYLIKTRGQQVTLSCSPISGHRSVSWYQQTPGQGLQFLFEYFSETQRNKGNFPGRFSGRQFSNSRSEMNVSTLELGDSALYLCASSTGLAGKETQYFGPGTRLLVL.

V and J are TRBV12-3 or TRBV12-4 and TRBJ1-5; D unclear. The CDR3 has 14 amino acids. V was trimmed by 3 bases and J by 5 bases, leaving 11 bases between them. CDR3 sequence (DNA): TGTGCCAGCAGTTTGGTACCAGGCCATCAGCCCCAGCATTTT. Its protein is CASSLVPGHQPQHF.

This clonotype was found a few times. The genes are TRBV3-1 and TRBJ1-5; no reliable D call. The germline CDR1 and CDR2 sequences are LGHDT and YNNKEL (reference sequence). Deletions cut 1 base from V and 4 bases from J, with 17 bases between. This CDR3 has 17 residues. Here the CDR3 reads CASSQVSLIAENQPQHF. The CDR3 nucleotides are TGTGCCAGCAGCCAAGTATCTTTAATCGCGGAAAATCAGCCCCAGCATTTT.

This clonotype came up a few times. The chain combines TRBV20-1 with TRBJ1-5, with a tentative D call TRBD1 (6 bases). CDR1 is DFQATT and CDR2 is SNEGSKA in the germline V gene (reference sequence). The CDR3 is 15 residues long. Trimming removed 2 bases at V and 4 bases at J, with 15 bases between. CDR3 in amino acids: CSARPQGRGNQPQHF. The CDR3 DNA is TGCAGTGCTAGACCTCAGGGAAGGGGGAATCAGCCCCAGCATTTT.